Each of the 20 T cell receptor beta chains below was sequenced from the same sample in a study of blood T cell repertoires in COVID-19. Some clones are missing from TCRdb's copy, which holds only in-frame ones; the method was immunoSEQ multiplex PCR. Here the sample spans 200,000 to 300,000 clones, around 90% being singletons. Specimen: peripheral blood. These receptors came from a man aged 55 to 70 who had recovered from COVID-19.

The chain joins TRBV29-1 to TRBJ2-7; perhaps TRBD1 as D (6 bases). V dropped 4 bases and J dropped 4 bases, with 8 bases sitting between them. The germline V gene encodes CDR1 SQVTM and CDR2 ANQGSEA. The length of the CDR3 is 11 residues. DNA for the CDR3: TGCAGCGTTGGACAGGAGTACGAGCAGTACTTC. Encoded protein: CSVGQEYEQYF.

The chain couples TRBV28 to TRBJ2-7; D not resolved. CDR1 is MDHEN, CDR2 SYDVKM, per germline. V was pared by 7 bases and J by 4 bases, with 11 bases between. The CDR3 has 12 amino acids. The CDR3 protein is CASTWSGYEQYF. The CDR3 nucleotides are TGTGCCAGCACCTGGTCCGGGTACGAGCAGTACTTC.

This sequence joins TRBV5-6 and TRBJ1-2; 7 bases are shared with TRBD1. Trimming cost V 3 bases and J 10 bases; bases outside gene matches: 9. CDR3 length: 13 amino acids. CDR1 is SGHDT, CDR2 YYEEEE, per germline. DNA of the CDR3: TGTGCCAGCAGCTGGGCGGGACAGCCGTACTACACCTTC. As protein: CASSWAGQPYYTF.

The rearrangement joins TRBV19 to TRBJ2-7; TRBD1 matches at 8 bases. The CDR3 totals 15 residues. From germline, CDR1 is LNHDA and CDR2 SQIVND (reference sequence). The junction had 7 bases not matched to a gene; V was cut back by 5 bases and J by 1 base. The DNA of the CDR3 is TGTGCCAGTAGTTCAGCAACAGGGGGGTCCTACGAGCAGTACTTC. The encoded protein is CASSSATGGSYEQYF.

J is TRBJ1-2 and V is TRBV5-1; D is ambiguous. Germline V gives CDR1 SGHRS, CDR2 YFSETQ. The V and J ends lost 0 bases and 8 bases respectively, with 11 bases between them. This CDR3 comprises 13 residues. The CDR3 region is CASSLVAWEGYTF. CDR3 sequence (DNA): TGCGCCAGCAGCTTGGTGGCTTGGGAGGGCTACACCTTC.

This chain connects TRBV18 to TRBJ1-2; weak D call: TRBD1 (6 bases). The V gene's germline CDR1 is KGHSH and CDR2 LQKENI. The CDR3 contains 13 residues. V lost 2 bases and J lost 2, with 6 bases in between. CDR3: CASSPGTNYGYTF. The DNA for the CDR3 is TGTGCCAGCTCACCAGGGACAAACTATGGCTACACCTTC.

The chain joins TRBV5-6 to TRBJ2-7; no clear D. This CDR3 contains 14 residues. The germline gives CDR1 SGHDT, CDR2 YYEEEE. The V gene lost 3 bases and the J gene lost 4 bases, with 14 bases spanning the gap. CDR3 protein: CASSSRIPRYEQYF. The CDR3 DNA is TGTGCCAGCAGCTCGAGGATCCCCCGGTACGAGCAGTACTTC. The full variable domain, in which reference TRBV5-6 and TRBJ2-7 provide the parts outside the CDR3, is DAGVTQSPTHLIKTRGQQVTLRCSPKSGHDTVSWYQQALGQGPQFIFQYYEEEERQRGNFPDRFSGHQFPNYSSELNVNALLLGDSALYLCASSSRIPRYEQYFGPGTRLTVT.

This chain uses TRBV27 with TRBJ1-2, with D maybe TRBD1 (5 bases). This CDR3 is built from 13 residues. The germline V gene encodes CDR1 MNHEY and CDR2 SMNVEV (reference sequence). V was clipped by 2 bases and J by 5 bases, with 9 bases between them. The CDR3: CASSLVGQYGYTF. In DNA, the CDR3 is TGTGCCAGCAGTTTAGTGGGGCAGTATGGCTACACCTTC.

Concerning this clone itself: At one end, the junction sequence differs from germline, possibly due to a read error. The chain joins TRBV12-3 or TRBV12-4 to TRBJ2-1; the D is unclear. This CDR3 contains 12 residues. The CDR3 DNA follows: TGTGCCAGCAGTTTTTACTACTATGAGCAGTTCTTC. Its protein product is CASSFYYYEQFF.

This clone was seen once. The chain couples TRBV7-3 to TRBJ1-1; 8 bases match TRBD1. The J segment lost 10 bases and the V segment lost 5 bases, leaving 6 bases of the junction unmatched. CDR1 is SGHTA, CDR2 FQGTGA, per germline. The CDR3 has 12 residues. This CDR3 reads CASSPGQGVAFF. The CDR3 DNA sequence: TGTGCCAGCAGCCCCGGACAGGGAGTAGCTTTCTTT.

V usage is TRBV6-5 and J usage is TRBJ1-2; possibly TRBD1 for D (6 bases). This CDR3 is 13 amino acids long. The germline gives CDR1 MNHEY, CDR2 SVGAGI. Trimming took 5 bases from V and 6 from J, leaving 13 bases between them. This chain's CDR3 is CASSTRGRDGYTF. DNA for the CDR3: TGTGCCAGCAGTACAAGGGGGAGAGATGGCTACACCTTC.

A few counts support this clone. J is TRBJ1-5 and V is TRBV7-9, with 7 bases fitting TRBD1. Germline V gene sequence: CDR1 SEHNR, CDR2 FQNEAQ (reference sequence). V trimming: 0 bases; J trimming: 6 bases; junction bases outside the gene matches: 5. CDR3 length: 15 residues. CDR3 sequence reads: CASSLATGDGQPQHF. For the CDR3, the DNA is TGTGCCAGCAGCTTAGCAACAGGGGACGGTCAGCCCCAGCATTTT.

This clone came up a few times. This chain connects TRBV2 to TRBJ2-1; 13 bases align to TRBD2. The CDR3 totals 14 residues. Losses at the gene ends were 5 bases for V and 9 bases for J; bases not matched to a gene: 4. Germline CDR1 and CDR2: SNHLY and FYNNEI. The CDR3 protein is CASSTSGGAVEQFF. CDR3 sequence (DNA): TGTGCCAGCAGTACTAGCGGGGGGGCCGTTGAGCAGTTCTTC.

The chain is built from TRBV30 and TRBJ2-1; D perhaps matches TRBD2 (6 bases). CDR1 is GTSNPN and CDR2 is SVGIG in the germline V gene (reference sequence). V lost 5 bases, J lost 8 bases, and 19 bases lay in between. The CDR3 runs 14 residues. The CDR3: CAWGGEGLIHEQFF. CDR3 in DNA: TGTGCCTGGGGCGGAGAGGGACTTATCCATGAGCAGTTCTTC.

The chain combines TRBV7-2 with TRBJ1-1; D remains ambiguous. The CDR3 length is 14 residues. CDR1 and CDR2 from the germline V gene are SGHTA and FQGNSA. V gave up 3 bases and J gave up 2 bases, with 10 bases separating them. The CDR3 DNA reads as TGTGCCAGCAGCTTGCAGGTAACCAACACTGAAGCTTTCTTT. Its protein is CASSLQVTNTEAFF.

V usage is TRBV7-2 and J usage is TRBJ1-6; D not resolved. CDR1 SGHTA and CDR2 FQGNSA come from the germline V gene. The CDR3 is 13 residues long. Trimming removed 4 bases at V and 3 bases at J, with 4 bases between. The CDR3 loop reads CASSSFYNSPLHF. DNA for the CDR3: TGTGCCAGCAGCTCCTTCTATAATTCACCCCTCCACTTT.

The chain joins TRBV4-1 to TRBJ1-5, with D hard to call. The CDR3 runs 15 residues. Germline V gene sequence: CDR1 MGHRA, CDR2 YSYEKL. V lost 0 bases and J lost 6, with 12 bases in between. The CDR3 DNA sequence: TGCGCCAGCAGCCAAGATGGAGGGAGAGGTCAGCCCCAGCATTTT. Its protein product is CASSQDGGRGQPQHF.

The chain couples TRBV7-3 to TRBJ2-3; 8 nucleotides agree with TRBD1. CDR3 length equals 13 residues. Germline values: CDR1 SGHTA, CDR2 FQGTGA. The junction had 8 bases not matched to a gene; V was cut back by 5 bases and J by 10 bases. This CDR3 is CASSRQGRGAQYF. CDR3 DNA: TGTGCCAGCAGCCGACAGGGGCGGGGTGCGCAGTATTTT.

J is TRBJ1-1 and V is TRBV5-3; possible D gene TRBD1, 5 bases. TRBV5-3 is an ORF, and what it does is uncertain. Trimming removed 0 bases at V and 3 bases at J, with 12 bases between. The CDR3 has 15 residues. The chain's CDR3 is CARSLEGLGHTEAFF. The DNA for the CDR3 is TGTGCCAGAAGCTTGGAGGGCCTGGGGCACACTGAAGCTTTCTTT.

The CDR3 nucleotides are TGCGCCAGCAGCCCAATTTCCGGGACAGCCATGAACACTGAAGCTTTCTTT. It codes for CASSPISGTAMNTEAFF. This chain connects TRBV5-1 to TRBJ1-1, with TRBD1 identical over 7 bases. The CDR3 is made up of 17 amino acids. Germline trimming cut 4 bases from V and 0 bases from J; bases unmatched to any gene: 12. The germline CDR1 and CDR2 sequences are SGHRS and YFSETQ.